What follows are 20 T cell receptor beta chains derived from one specimen sequenced in a study of molecular identifiers for immune sequencing clone quantification. TCRdb reanalysed the PCR reads using MiXCR and keeps one entry per CDR3 protein. The data show about 640,000 distinct CDR3 sequences, less than 20% seen once. The sample consisted of naive CD8+ T cells from blood, with Jurkat cell RNA spiked in. The subset was: FACS-sorted CD8+CD4-CCR7+CD45RA+ naive T cells. Source of these receptors: a human donor in good health. Some libraries in this study had Jurkat cell RNA spiked in.

Notes on this clonotype: At one boundary the junction diverges from the germline segment, which might be a read error. The chain joins TRBV6-2 or TRBV6-3 to TRBJ2-3; D perhaps matches TRBD1 (5 bases). This CDR3 comprises 14 residues. Germline V gene lookup returns CDR1 MNHEY and CDR2 SVGEGT. The CDR3 coding sequence is TGTGCCAGCAGTTACGCAGGGCACACAGATGCGCAGTATTTT. It translates to CASSYAGHTDAQYF.

This clonotype was found many times. The chain carries TRBV11-2 and TRBJ2-1; weak D call: TRBD1 (5 bases). CDR1 is SGHAT and CDR2 is FQNNGV in the germline V gene. This CDR3 has 15 residues. V was shortened by 1 base and J by 3 bases, with 10 bases between the two germline ends. CDR3 DNA sequence: TGTGCCAGCAGCTTAGCATCAGGGCTCTACAATGAGCAGTTCTTC. As protein: CASSLASGLYNEQFF.

This clonotype was recorded at least ten times. The rearrangement joins TRBV4-3 to TRBJ2-1; weak D call: TRBD2 (5 bases). The V gene's germline CDR1 is LGHNA and CDR2 YSLEER. The CDR3 sequence is 16 residues long. V lost 1 base, J lost 3 bases, and 13 bases lay in between. CDR3: CASSQVARAIYNEQFF. The DNA for the CDR3 is TGCGCCAGCAGCCAAGTAGCGCGGGCAATCTACAATGAGCAGTTCTTC.

The table lists this clonotype with many counts. This chain joins TRBV20-1 and TRBJ2-7; tentative D call: TRBD2 (5 bases). V lost 2 bases and J 5 bases, leaving 16 bases between the germline ends. This CDR3 is 14 amino acids long. Germline V gene data show CDR1 as DFQATT and CDR2 as SNEGSKA (reference sequence). CDR3 amino acids: CSARQLDLGHEQYF. The CDR3 DNA sequence: TGCAGTGCTAGACAACTAGATCTAGGACACGAGCAGTACTTC.

This clonotype has at least ten counts. J is TRBJ1-4 and V is TRBV7-9; 9 nucleotides align to TRBD1. V dropped 3 bases and J dropped 7; count of bases not matched to a gene: 9. Germline V gene sequence: CDR1 SEHNR, CDR2 FQNEAQ (reference sequence). The CDR3 runs to 16 residues. For the CDR3, the DNA is TGTGCCAGCAGCTTCACACCGGACAGGGGTGGTGAAAAACTGTTTTTT. Protein product: CASSFTPDRGGEKLFF.

There are many counts of this clonotype. The rearrangement uses TRBV5-6 and TRBJ1-1; TRBD1 agrees at 8 bases. The CDR3 consists of 14 residues. CDR1 and CDR2 (germline): SGHDT, YYEEEE. Trimming took 4 bases from V and 7 from J; bases not matched to a gene: 9. The CDR3 is CASSAQGAIIEAFF. For the CDR3, the DNA is TGTGCCAGCAGCGCCCAGGGGGCAATAATTGAAGCTTTCTTT. Full variable domain (remainder filled in from reference TRBV5-6 and TRBJ1-1): DAGVTQSPTHLIKTRGQQVTLRCSPKSGHDTVSWYQQALGQGPQFIFQYYEEEERQRGNFPDRFSGHQFPNYSSELNVNALLLGDSALYLCASSAQGAIIEAFFGQGTRLTVV.

In this sample, this clonotype turned up many times. The V gene is TRBV7-9, the J gene TRBJ2-2, with 7 bases that match TRBD1. The CDR3 has 18 amino acids. The germline CDR1 and CDR2 sequences are SEHNR and FQNEAQ (reference sequence). The trim removed 5 bases at V and 4 bases at J, leaving 16 bases unmatched. The CDR3 loop reads CASSPRGSGKGATGELFF. The CDR3 DNA is TGTGCCAGCAGCCCGCGAGGCTCCGGGAAGGGGGCCACCGGGGAGCTGTTTTTT. Based on the CDR3 plus reference TRBV7-9 and TRBJ2-2, the full variable domain is DTGVSQNPRHKITKRGQNVTFRCDPISEHNRLYWYRQTLGQGPEFLTYFQNEAQLEKSRLLSDRFSAERPKGSFSTLEIQRTEQGDSAMYLCASSPRGSGKGATGELFFGEGSRLTVL.

This clonotype has ten or more counts. The V and J genes are TRBV7-2 and TRBJ1-4; D gene ambiguous. The CDR3 length is 13 residues. Germline V gene sequence: CDR1 SGHTA, CDR2 FQGNSA. V lost 1 base and J 8 bases, leaving 8 bases between the germline ends. The CDR3 bases are TGTGCCAGCAGCTTAGAAGGCCCCGAAAAACTGTTTTTT. Translating gives CASSLEGPEKLFF.

The table lists this clonotype with a few counts. The chain recombines TRBV28 with TRBJ2-1; 11 nucleotides agree with TRBD2. In germline, CDR1 is MDHEN, CDR2 SYDVKM. V gave up 0 bases and J gave up 5 bases; unmatched junction bases: 6. This CDR3 is 17 amino acids long. The CDR3 region has the DNA TGTGCCAGCAGTTTATGGCCCCAGACTAGCGGGAACAATGAGCAGTTCTTC. Protein sequence: CASSLWPQTSGNNEQFF. The entire variable domain, with the rest obtained from reference TRBV28 and TRBJ2-1, is as follows: DVKVTQSSRYLVKRTGEKVFLECVQDMDHENMFWYRQDPGLGLRLIYFSYDVKMKEKGDIPEGYSVSREKKERFSLILESASTNQTSMYLCASSLWPQTSGNNEQFFGPGTRLTVL.

This clonotype was observed many times. The V gene is TRBV12-3 or TRBV12-4, the J gene TRBJ2-3; the D is unclear. The CDR3 length is 12 residues. V was cut by 6 bases and J by 6 bases, with 10 bases left in between. CDR3 nucleotide sequence: TGTGCCAGCAGCTTGGGGTTGGATACGCAGTATTTT. This sequence encodes CASSLGLDTQYF.

This clonotype was counted between two and nine times. The chain combines TRBV4-1 with TRBJ1-2, with D possibly matching TRBD1 (5 bases). The germline CDR1 and CDR2 sequences are MGHRA and YSYEKL. Trimming took off 0 bases at V and 1 base at J, with 18 bases between the two ends. The CDR3 is made up of 18 amino acids. CDR3 residues: CASSQDRGGDSLNYGYTF. For the CDR3, the DNA is TGCGCCAGCAGCCAAGATCGGGGCGGAGACAGCCTTAACTATGGCTACACCTTC.

This clonotype appeared many times. The chain uses TRBV6-6 and TRBJ2-2; 10 bases align to TRBD2. With 6 bases clipped from V and 0 bases from J, the junction kept 4 bases outside the gene matches. This CDR3 contains 16 residues. The V gene's germline CDR1 is MNHNY and CDR2 SVGAGI (reference sequence). The CDR3 DNA reads as TGTGCCAGCAGCCCGGGACTAGCGACGAACACCGGGGAGCTGTTTTTT. It is translated as CASSPGLATNTGELFF.

This clonotype was seen many times. This chain links TRBV7-9 with TRBJ2-3; D not certain. The CDR3 contains 13 residues. The germline CDR1 and CDR2 sequences are SEHNR and FQNEAQ (reference sequence). Deletions cut 1 base from V and 5 bases from J, with 7 bases between. CDR3 loop: CASSLVREDTQYF. CDR3 coding DNA: TGTGCCAGCAGCTTAGTCCGTGAAGATACGCAGTATTTT.

Worth noting for this clonotype: A much larger clone differs by one base, so this may be a read error. The V and J genes are TRBV12-3 or TRBV12-4 and TRBJ2-3, with D perhaps matching TRBD1 or TRBD2 (5 bases each). The CDR3 contains 15 residues. The CDR3 region has the DNA TGTGCCAGCAGTTCTACCGGGGACGTCACATATACGCAGTATTTT. It specifies CASSSTGDVTYTQYF.

This clonotype was observed at least ten times. V and J are TRBV6-6 and TRBJ1-1; TRBD1 is a possible D gene (6 bases). The CDR3 runs 12 residues. Germline V gives CDR1 MNHNY, CDR2 SVGAGI (reference sequence). Trimming took 8 bases from V and 3 from J, leaving 10 bases between them. The CDR3 protein is CASEQGDTEAFF. CDR3 in DNA: TGTGCCAGCGAACAGGGTGACACTGAAGCTTTCTTT.

This clonotype has a count of ten or more. The chain uses TRBV5-1 and TRBJ1-1; D is undetermined. The CDR3 contains 14 residues. CDR1 SGHRS and CDR2 YFSETQ come from the germline V gene. Trimming took off 1 base at V and 0 bases at J, with 7 bases between the two ends. CDR3 sequence reads: CASSLQSMNTEAFF. Here the CDR3 DNA reads TGCGCCAGCAGCTTGCAGTCCATGAACACTGAAGCTTTCTTT.

This clonotype has at least ten counts. V and J are TRBV30 and TRBJ2-1; 8 nucleotides align to TRBD2. Germline CDR1 and CDR2: GTSNPN and SVGIG (reference sequence). With 3 bases clipped from V and 7 bases from J, the junction kept 5 bases outside the gene matches. CDR3 size: 13 residues. The CDR3 sequence is CAWRAAGDNEQFF. The CDR3 nucleotides read TGTGCCTGGAGGGCAGCGGGGGATAATGAGCAGTTCTTC.

This clonotype was observed at least ten times. V is TRBV24-1 and J is TRBJ2-1; no definite D call. V was pared by 0 bases and J by 0 bases, with 5 bases between. The CDR3 is 15 residues long. From germline, CDR1 is KGHDR and CDR2 SFDVKD. The CDR3 region is CATSDLEDSYNEQFF. CDR3 sequence (DNA): TGTGCCACCAGTGATTTGGAGGACTCCTACAATGAGCAGTTCTTC.

This clonotype was recorded many times. CDR3 DNA sequence: TGCAGTGCTAGAGATCCTTCTAGCGGAACCTACGAGCAGTACTTC. It encodes CSARDPSSGTYEQYF. The V call is TRBV20-1, the J call TRBJ2-7, with 7 bases that match TRBD2. V dropped 0 bases and J dropped 2; count of bases not matched to a gene: 7. The CDR3 has 15 residues. Per the germline V gene, CDR1 is DFQATT and CDR2 is SNEGSKA (reference sequence).

The chain carries TRBV7-9 and TRBJ2-7; no reliable D call. CDR1 and CDR2 (germline): SEHNR, FQNEAQ (reference sequence). With 3 bases removed from V and 0 bases from J, the gap between germline ends came to 12 bases. The CDR3 totals 15 residues. The CDR3, as DNA: TGTGCCAGCAGCTTCGAGTTACGGAGCTCCTACGAGCAGTACTTC. The encoded protein is CASSFELRSSYEQYF. The variable domain in full, completed from reference TRBV7-9 and TRBJ2-7, reads DTGVSQNPRHKITKRGQNVTFRCDPISEHNRLYWYRQTLGQGPEFLTYFQNEAQLEKSRLLSDRFSAERPKGSFSTLEIQRTEQGDSAMYLCASSFELRSSYEQYFGPGTRLTVT.